This TCR beta chain was documented in a study of T cell responses to AZD1222 COVID-19 vaccine. Some clones are missing from TCRdb's copy, which holds only in-frame ones; the method was immunoSEQ multiplex PCR. The top ten hold roughly 15% of the sample, which has over 45,000 clones, approximately 85% seen once. There are 14 residues in the CDR3. The junction had 3 bases not matched to a gene; V was cut back by 4 bases and J by 3 bases. Germline V gene lookup returns CDR1 KGHSH and CDR2 LQKENI. Turning to this clone: What it binds is not known.

Study-wide findings and caveats: Among those given AZD1222, only 5 to 7 were seropositive at baseline. Targeting of unmutated variant regions was reportedly seen in nearly half of spike-specific TCRs. After two AZD1222 doses, spike-specific TCR breadth and depth rose versus day 0.

This TCR came from an adult in good health. The sample in question was peripheral blood, obtained on day 0 of AZD1222 vaccination. V usage is TRBV18 and J usage is TRBJ1-5, with 7 bases lining up with TRBD1. The CDR3 DNA sequence: TGTGCCAGCTCACAAGGGACAGACAATCAGCCCCAGCATTTT. It yields the protein CASSQGTDNQPQHF.